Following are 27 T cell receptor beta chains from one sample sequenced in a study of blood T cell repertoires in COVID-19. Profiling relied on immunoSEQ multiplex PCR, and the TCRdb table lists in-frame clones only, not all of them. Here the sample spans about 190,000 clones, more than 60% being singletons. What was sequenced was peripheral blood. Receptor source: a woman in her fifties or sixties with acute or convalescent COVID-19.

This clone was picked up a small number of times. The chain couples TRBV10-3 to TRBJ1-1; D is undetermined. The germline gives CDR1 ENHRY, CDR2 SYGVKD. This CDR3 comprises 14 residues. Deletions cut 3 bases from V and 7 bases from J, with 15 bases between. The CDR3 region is CAISDNGRLGEAFF. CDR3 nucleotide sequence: TGTGCCATCAGTGATAATGGCAGACTCGGTGAAGCTTTCTTT.

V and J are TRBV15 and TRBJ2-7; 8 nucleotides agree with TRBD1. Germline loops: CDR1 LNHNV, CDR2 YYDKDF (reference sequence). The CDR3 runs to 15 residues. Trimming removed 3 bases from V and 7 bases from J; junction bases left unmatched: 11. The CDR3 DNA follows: TGTGCCACCAGCAGTAGGACAGGGCCTTTGGGTGAGCAGTACTTC. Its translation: CATSSRTGPLGEQYF.

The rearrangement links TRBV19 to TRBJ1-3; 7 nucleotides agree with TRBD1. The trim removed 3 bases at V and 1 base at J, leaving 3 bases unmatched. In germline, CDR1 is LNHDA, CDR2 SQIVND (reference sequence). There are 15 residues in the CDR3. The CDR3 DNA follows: TGTGCCAGTAGTATCCAGGGGGGTTCTGGAAACACCATATATTTT. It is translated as CASSIQGGSGNTIYF.

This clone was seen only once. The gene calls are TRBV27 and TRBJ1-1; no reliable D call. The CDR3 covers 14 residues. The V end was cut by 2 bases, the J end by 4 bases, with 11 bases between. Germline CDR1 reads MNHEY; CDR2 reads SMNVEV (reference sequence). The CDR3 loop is CASSLERLGTEAFF. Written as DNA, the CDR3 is TGTGCCAGCAGTTTAGAGAGGTTGGGCACTGAAGCTTTCTTT.

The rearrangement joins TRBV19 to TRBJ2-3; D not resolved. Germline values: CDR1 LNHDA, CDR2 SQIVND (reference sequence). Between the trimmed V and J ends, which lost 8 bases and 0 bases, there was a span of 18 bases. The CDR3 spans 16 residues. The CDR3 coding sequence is TGTGCCAGTCAAATTAGATGGGCGCCTAGCACAGATACGCAGTATTTT. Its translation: CASQIRWAPSTDTQYF.

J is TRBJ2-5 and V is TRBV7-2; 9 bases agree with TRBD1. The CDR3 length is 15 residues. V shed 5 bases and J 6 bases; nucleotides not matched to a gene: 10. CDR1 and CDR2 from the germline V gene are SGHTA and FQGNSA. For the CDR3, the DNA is TGTGCCAGCAGCGCGTCCACACAGGGGGCTCAGACCCAGTACTTC. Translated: CASSASTQGAQTQYF. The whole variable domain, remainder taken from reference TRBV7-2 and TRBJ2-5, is GAGVSQSPSNKVTEKGKDVELRCDPISGHTALYWYRQSLGQGLEFLIYFQGNSAPDKSGLPSDRFSAERTGGSVSTLTIQRTQQEDSAVYLCASSASTQGAQTQYFGPGTRLLVL.

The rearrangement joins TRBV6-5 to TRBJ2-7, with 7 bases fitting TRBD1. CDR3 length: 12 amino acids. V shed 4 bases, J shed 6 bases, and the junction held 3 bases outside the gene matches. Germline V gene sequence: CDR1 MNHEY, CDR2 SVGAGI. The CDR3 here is CASSLSGGEQYF. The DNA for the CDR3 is TGTGCCAGCAGTTTGTCAGGGGGCGAGCAGTACTTC.

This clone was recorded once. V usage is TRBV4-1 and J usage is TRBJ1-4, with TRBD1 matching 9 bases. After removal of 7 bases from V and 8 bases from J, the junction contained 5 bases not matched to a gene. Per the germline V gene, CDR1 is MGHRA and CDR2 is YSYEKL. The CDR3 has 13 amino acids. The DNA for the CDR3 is TGCGCCAGCAACAGGGGGCAGGGAGAAAAACTGTTTTTT. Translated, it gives CASNRGQGEKLFF.

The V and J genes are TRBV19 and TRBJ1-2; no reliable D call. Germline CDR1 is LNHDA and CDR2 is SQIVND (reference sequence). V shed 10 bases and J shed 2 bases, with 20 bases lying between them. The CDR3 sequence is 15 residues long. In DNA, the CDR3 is TGTGCCACCCGATGGAGGAGCTACTCAAACTATGGCTACACCTTC. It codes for CATRWRSYSNYGYTF.

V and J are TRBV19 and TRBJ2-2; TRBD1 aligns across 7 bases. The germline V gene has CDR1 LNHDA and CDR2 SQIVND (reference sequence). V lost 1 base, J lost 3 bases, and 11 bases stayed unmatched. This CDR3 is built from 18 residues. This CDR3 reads CASSIAPRGQGHTGELFF. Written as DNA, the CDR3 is TGTGCCAGTAGTATAGCTCCTAGGGGGCAGGGGCACACCGGGGAGCTGTTTTTT.

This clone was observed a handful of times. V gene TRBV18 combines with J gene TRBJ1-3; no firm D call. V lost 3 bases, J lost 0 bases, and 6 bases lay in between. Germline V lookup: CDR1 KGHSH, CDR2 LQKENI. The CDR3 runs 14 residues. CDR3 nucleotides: TGTGCCAGCTCACCCCAAGCCTCTGGAAACACCATATATTTT. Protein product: CASSPQASGNTIYF.

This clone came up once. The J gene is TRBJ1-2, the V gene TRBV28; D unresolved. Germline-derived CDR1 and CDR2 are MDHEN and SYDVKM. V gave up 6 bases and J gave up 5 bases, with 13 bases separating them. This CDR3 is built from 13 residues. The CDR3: CASSPPEVYGYTF. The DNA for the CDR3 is TGTGCCAGCAGCCCCCCGGAGGTGTATGGCTACACCTTC.

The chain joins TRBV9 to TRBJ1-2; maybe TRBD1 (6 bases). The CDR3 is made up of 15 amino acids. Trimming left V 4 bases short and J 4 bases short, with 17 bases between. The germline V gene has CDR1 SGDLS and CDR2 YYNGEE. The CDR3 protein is CASSPEGGAGYGYTF. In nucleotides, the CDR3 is TGTGCCAGCAGCCCAGAAGGGGGGGCTGGCTATGGCTACACCTTC. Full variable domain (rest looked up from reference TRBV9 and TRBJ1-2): DSGVTQTPKHLITATGQRVTLRCSPRSGDLSVYWYQQSLDQGLQFLIQYYNGEERAKGNILERFSAQQFPDLHSELNLSSLELGDSALYFCASSPEGGAGYGYTFGSGTRLTVV.

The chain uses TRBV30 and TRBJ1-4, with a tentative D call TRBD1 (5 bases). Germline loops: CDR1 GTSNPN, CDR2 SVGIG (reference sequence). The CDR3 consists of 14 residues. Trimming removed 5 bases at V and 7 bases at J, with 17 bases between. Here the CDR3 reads CAWGSDRTGEKLFF. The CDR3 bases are TGTGCCTGGGGGTCTGACAGAACGGGTGAAAAACTGTTTTTT.

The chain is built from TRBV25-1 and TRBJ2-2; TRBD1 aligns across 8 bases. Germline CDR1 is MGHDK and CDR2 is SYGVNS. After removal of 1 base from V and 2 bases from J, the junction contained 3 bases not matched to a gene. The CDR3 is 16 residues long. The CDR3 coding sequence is TGTGCCAGCAGTGAATGGGACAGGACTAACACCGGGGAGCTGTTTTTT. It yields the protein CASSEWDRTNTGELFF. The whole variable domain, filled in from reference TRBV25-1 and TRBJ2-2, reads EADIYQTPRYLVIGTGKKITLECSQTMGHDKMYWYQQDPGMELHLIHYSYGVNSTEKGDLSSESTVSRIRTEHFPLTLESARPSHTSQYLCASSEWDRTNTGELFFGEGSRLTVL.

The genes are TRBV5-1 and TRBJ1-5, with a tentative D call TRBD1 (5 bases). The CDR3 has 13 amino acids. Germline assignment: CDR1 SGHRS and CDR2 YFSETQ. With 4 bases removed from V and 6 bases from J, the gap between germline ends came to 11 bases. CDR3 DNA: TGCGCCAGCAGCCCCGGGGGGAGTCAGCCCCAGCATTTT. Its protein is CASSPGGSQPQHF.

The CDR3 loop is CASSKRLAANTGELFF. DNA for the CDR3: TGTGCCAGCAGCAAACGACTAGCGGCGAACACCGGGGAGCTGTTTTTT. V gene TRBV11-3 combines with J gene TRBJ2-2; 9 bases are a match to TRBD2. The germline V gene encodes CDR1 SGHNT and CDR2 YENEEA. With 5 bases clipped from V and 0 bases from J, the junction kept 4 bases outside the gene matches. The CDR3 is 16 amino acids. Drawing the rest from reference TRBV11-3 and TRBJ2-2, the complete variable domain is EAGVVQSPRYKIIEKKQPVAFWCNPISGHNTLYWYLQNLGQGPELLIRYENEEAVDDSQLPKDRFSAERLKGVDSTLKIQPAELGDSAVYLCASSKRLAANTGELFFGEGSRLTVL.

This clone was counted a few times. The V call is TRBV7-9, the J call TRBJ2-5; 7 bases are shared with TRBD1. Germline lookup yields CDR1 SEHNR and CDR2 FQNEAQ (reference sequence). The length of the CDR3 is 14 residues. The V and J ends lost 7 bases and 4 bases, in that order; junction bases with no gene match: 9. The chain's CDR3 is CASNRQGRIETQYF. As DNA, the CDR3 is TGTGCCAGCAACAGACAGGGCCGGATAGAGACCCAGTACTTC. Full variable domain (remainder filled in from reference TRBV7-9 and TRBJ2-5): DTGVSQNPRHKITKRGQNVTFRCDPISEHNRLYWYRQTLGQGPEFLTYFQNEAQLEKSRLLSDRFSAERPKGSFSTLEIQRTEQGDSAMYLCASNRQGRIETQYFGPGTRLLVL.

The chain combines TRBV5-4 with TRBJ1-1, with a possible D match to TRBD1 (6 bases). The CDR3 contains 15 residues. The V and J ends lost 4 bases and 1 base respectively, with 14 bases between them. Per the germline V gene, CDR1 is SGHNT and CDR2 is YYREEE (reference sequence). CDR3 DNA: TGTGCCAGCAGCAAACCGCAACAGGGGAACACTGAAGCTTTCTTT. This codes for CASSKPQQGNTEAFF.

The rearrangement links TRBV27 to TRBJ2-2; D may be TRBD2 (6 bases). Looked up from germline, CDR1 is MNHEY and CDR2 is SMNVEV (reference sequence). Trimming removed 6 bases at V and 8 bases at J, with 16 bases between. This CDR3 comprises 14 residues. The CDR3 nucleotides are TGTGCCAGCAGAGAGGGGACTTTAGGGGGGGAGCTGTTTTTT. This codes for CASREGTLGGELFF.

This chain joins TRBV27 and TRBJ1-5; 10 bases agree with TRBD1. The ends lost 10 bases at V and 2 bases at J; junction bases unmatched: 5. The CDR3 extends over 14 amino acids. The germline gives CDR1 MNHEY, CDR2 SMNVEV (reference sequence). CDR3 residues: CATSGTGGNQPQHF. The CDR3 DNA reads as TGTGCCACCTCCGGGACAGGGGGCAATCAGCCCCAGCATTTT.

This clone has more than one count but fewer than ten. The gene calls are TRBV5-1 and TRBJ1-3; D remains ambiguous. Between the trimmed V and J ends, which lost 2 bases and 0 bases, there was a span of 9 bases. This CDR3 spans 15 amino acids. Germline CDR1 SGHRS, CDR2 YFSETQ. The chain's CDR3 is CASSFEVSSGNTIYF. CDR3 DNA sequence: TGCGCCAGCAGCTTCGAGGTATCCTCTGGAAACACCATATATTTT. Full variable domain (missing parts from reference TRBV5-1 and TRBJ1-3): KAGVTQTPRYLIKTRGQQVTLSCSPISGHRSVSWYQQTPGQGLQFLFEYFSETQRNKGNFPGRFSGRQFSNSRSEMNVSTLELGDSALYLCASSFEVSSGNTIYFGEGSWLTVV.

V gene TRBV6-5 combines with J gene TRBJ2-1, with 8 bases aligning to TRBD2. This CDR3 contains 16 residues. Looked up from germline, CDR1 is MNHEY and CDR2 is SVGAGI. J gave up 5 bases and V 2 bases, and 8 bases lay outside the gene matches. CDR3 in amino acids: CASSYGIAGGDNEQFF. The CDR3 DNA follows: TGTGCCAGCAGTTACGGCATTGCGGGGGGCGACAATGAGCAGTTCTTC.

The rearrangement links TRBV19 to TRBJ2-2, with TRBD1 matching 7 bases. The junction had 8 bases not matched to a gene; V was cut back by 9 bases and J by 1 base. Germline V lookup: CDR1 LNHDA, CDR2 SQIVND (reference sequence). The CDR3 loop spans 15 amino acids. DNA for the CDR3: TGTGCCAGCCAGATAGGGGGCCAGAACACCGGGGAGCTGTTTTTT. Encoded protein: CASQIGGQNTGELFF.

Here the CDR3 DNA reads TGTGCCAGCAGCCAAGGAAGGGGTGGGGCCAACGTCCTGACTTTC. Protein product: CASSQGRGGANVLTF. This chain links TRBV3-1 (or the pseudogene TRBV3-2) with TRBJ2-6; possible D gene TRBD1, 5 bases. Deletions cut 1 base from V and 3 bases from J, with 7 bases between. The CDR3 is made up of 15 amino acids. In germline, CDR1 is LGHDT, CDR2 YNNKEL (reference sequence).

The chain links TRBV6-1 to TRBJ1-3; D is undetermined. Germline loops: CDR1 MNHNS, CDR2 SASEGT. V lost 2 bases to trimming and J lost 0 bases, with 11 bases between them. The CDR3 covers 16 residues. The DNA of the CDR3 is TGTGCCAGCAGTGAATTCGAGGGTTCCTCTGGAAACACCATATATTTT. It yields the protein CASSEFEGSSGNTIYF.

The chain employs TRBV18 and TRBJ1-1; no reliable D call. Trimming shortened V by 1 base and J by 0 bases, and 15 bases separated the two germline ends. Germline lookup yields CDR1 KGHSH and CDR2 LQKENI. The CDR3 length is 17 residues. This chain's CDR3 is CASSPRDERRVNTEAFF. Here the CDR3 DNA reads TGTGCCAGCTCACCACGGGATGAGAGGAGGGTGAACACTGAAGCTTTCTTT.